This T cell receptor beta chain comes out of a study of patients and donors after allogeneic stem cell transplantation. CDR3 length equals 15 residues. The germline V and J ends were trimmed by 2 bases and 7 bases, with 14 bases remaining between them. TCRdb processed the RT-PCR reads anew with MiXCR; each CDR3 protein has one entry. The sample carries under 200,000 distinct CDR3 sequences, 30% recorded once. The chain uses TRBV12-3 or TRBV12-4 and TRBJ2-2; tentatively, D is TRBD1 (5 bases). This receptor was identified in a human donor who was either an allogeneic HSCT recipient or a stem cell or donor lymphocyte infusion donor (not recorded which). It is not recorded whose cells these are; they may come from a transplant donor. Sequencing was performed on blood, either unsorted or a sorted T cell fraction (not recorded which). The CDR3, as DNA: TGTGCCAGCAGTTTATCCAGTCAGGGATTCGGGGAGCTGTTTTTT. Protein sequence: CASSLSSQGFGELFF.